This T cell receptor (beta chain) was documented in a study of blood T cell repertoires in COVID-19. The CDR3 consists of 15 residues. CDR1 is SNHLY and CDR2 is FYNNEI in the germline V gene. V shed 2 bases and J 6 bases; nucleotides not matched to a gene: 4. Profiled with immunoSEQ multiplex PCR; TCRdb holds only in-frame clones, not every one. The table lists approximately 500,000 clones, 85% to 90% of them singletons, with less than 9.5% in the top ten. The specimen sequenced was peripheral blood. The clonotype comes from a woman between 45 and 60 years old with COVID-19, enrolled during active disease. This chain uses TRBV2 with TRBJ1-4; 9 nucleotides align to TRBD1. CDR3 region: CASSEYRDRDEKLFF. CDR3 bases: TGTGCCAGCAGTGAATATCGGGACAGGGATGAAAAACTGTTTTTT.